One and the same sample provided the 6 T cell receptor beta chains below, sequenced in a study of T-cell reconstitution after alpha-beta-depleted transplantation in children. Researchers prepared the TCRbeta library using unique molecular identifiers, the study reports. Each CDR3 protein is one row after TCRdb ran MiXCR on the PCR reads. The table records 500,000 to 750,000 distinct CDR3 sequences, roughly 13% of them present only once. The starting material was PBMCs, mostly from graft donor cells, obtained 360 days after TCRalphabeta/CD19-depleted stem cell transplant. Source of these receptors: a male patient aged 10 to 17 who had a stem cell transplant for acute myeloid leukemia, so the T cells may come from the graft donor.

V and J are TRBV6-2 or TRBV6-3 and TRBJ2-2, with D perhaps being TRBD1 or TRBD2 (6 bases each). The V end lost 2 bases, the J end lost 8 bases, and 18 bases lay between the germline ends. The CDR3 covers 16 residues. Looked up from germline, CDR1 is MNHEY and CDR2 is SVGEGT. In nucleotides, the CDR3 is TGTGCCAGCAGTTACGCTACCTCGGGGGCAACTGGGGAGCTGTTTTTT. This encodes CASSYATSGATGELFF.

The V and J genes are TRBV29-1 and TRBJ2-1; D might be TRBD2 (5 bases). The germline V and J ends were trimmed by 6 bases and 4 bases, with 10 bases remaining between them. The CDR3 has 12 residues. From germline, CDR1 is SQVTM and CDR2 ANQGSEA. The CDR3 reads CSVPDFYNEQFF. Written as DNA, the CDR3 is TGCAGCGTACCGGACTTTTACAATGAGCAGTTCTTC.

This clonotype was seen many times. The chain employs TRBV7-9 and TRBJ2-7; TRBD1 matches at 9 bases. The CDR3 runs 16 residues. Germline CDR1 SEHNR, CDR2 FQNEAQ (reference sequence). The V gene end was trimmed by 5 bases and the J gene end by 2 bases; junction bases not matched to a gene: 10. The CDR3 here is CASSAPRDRVTYEQYF. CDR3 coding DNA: TGTGCCAGCAGCGCCCCCCGGGACAGGGTGACCTACGAGCAGTACTTC.

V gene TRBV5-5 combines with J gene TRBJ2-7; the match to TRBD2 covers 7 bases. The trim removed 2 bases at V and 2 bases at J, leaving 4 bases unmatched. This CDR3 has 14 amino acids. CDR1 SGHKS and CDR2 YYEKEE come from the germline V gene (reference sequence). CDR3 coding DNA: TGTGCCAGCAGCTTAGCGGGATGGACCTACGAGCAGTACTTC. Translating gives CASSLAGWTYEQYF.

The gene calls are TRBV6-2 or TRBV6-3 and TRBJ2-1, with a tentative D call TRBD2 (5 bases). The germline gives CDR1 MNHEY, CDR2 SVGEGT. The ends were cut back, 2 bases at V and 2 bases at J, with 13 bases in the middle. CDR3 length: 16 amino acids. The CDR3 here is CASSYDAQLAYNEQFF. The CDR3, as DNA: TGTGCCAGCAGTTACGATGCCCAACTAGCCTACAATGAGCAGTTCTTC.

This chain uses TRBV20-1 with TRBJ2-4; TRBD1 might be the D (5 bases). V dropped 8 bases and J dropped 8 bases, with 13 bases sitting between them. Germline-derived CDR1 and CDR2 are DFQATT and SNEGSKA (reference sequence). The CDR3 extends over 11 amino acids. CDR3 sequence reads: CSSQGTDIQYF. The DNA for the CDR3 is TGCAGTTCCCAGGGAACGGACATTCAGTACTTC.